In its sample, the clone carrying this T cell receptor (beta chain) was seen a few times. What it binds is not known. These data belong to a study of spatial heterogeneity in lung cancer. Study-wide background: Unique TCR and UMI combinations averaged more than ten appearances each in raw reads. Study-wide results and limits: Expanded tumor TCRs that were ubiquitous appeared in blood more at resection than follow-up.

Time point described: sample taken at primary tumor resection. Donors were roughly 70 untreated early-stage non-small cell lung cancer patients. Material for sequencing was whole RNA from tumor, nontumor lung or frozen PBMC, left unsorted. TCRdb re-derived calls from the 5' RACE reads in MiXCR, one entry per CDR3 protein. Counted here are fewer than 25,000 distinct CDR3 sequences, about 3.3% occurring once; the ten biggest clones make up 29%. Germline CDR1 reads SGHRS; CDR2 reads YFSETQ. V was cut by 2 bases and J by 7 bases, with 16 bases left in between. The CDR3 is made up of 14 amino acids. The V gene is TRBV5-1, the J gene TRBJ2-7; D possibly corresponds to TRBD2 (6 bases). This specimen consisted of PBMCs, obtained at surgery. This clonotype was sampled from a female donor with early-stage non-small cell lung cancer. CDR3 in DNA: TGCGCCAGCAGCTTAGGCACCGGGAGATCGGAGCAGTACTTC. This codes for CASSLGTGRSEQYF.